The 4 T cell receptor beta chains listed next were all sequenced from one sample in a study of blood T cells in healthy people across ages. A sample-barcoded 5' primer and a J-beta primer mix were used in a second PCR of about 7 to 12 cycles. Each CDR3 protein gets one entry after TCRdb re-called the 5' RACE reads with MiXCR. The table has about 800,000 distinct CDR3 sequences, roughly 60% seen once; the top ten hold around 20%. Sequencing used blood. The receptor source for this set is a man aged 25-45 years in good health.

DNA of the CDR3: TGCAGCGTGAAAATGGGTGGGACCCTTAGGTACGAGCAGTACTTC. The encoded protein is CSVKMGGTLRYEQYF. The rearrangement joins TRBV29-1 to TRBJ2-7; tentatively, D is TRBD1 or TRBD2 (5 bases each). The germline gives CDR1 SQVTM, CDR2 ANQGSEA. The CDR3 has 15 residues. The V gene lost 6 bases and the J gene lost 4 bases, with 22 bases spanning the gap.

This clonotype was counted a single time. This may be a read error: a much more frequent sequence differs by one nucleotide. The chain links TRBV3-1 to TRBJ1-1, with 7 bases aligning to TRBD1. From germline, CDR1 is LGHDT and CDR2 YNNKEL (reference sequence). The CDR3 is 14 amino acids. The trim removed 4 bases at V and 4 bases at J, leaving 6 bases unmatched. The CDR3 sequence: CASSPTGVSTEAFF. In DNA form, the CDR3 reads TGTGCCAGCAGCCCAACAGGGGTGAGCACTGAAGCTTTCTTT.

This chain uses TRBV15 with TRBJ2-5; tentatively, D is TRBD1 or TRBD2 (6 bases each). The end of the DNA aligns better with TRBJ2-7, so the J call may be wrong. The CDR3 sequence is 15 residues long. Germline V gene data show CDR1 as LNHNV and CDR2 as YYDKDF (reference sequence). CDR3 protein: CATSNEGGQWNEQYF. The CDR3 bases are TGTGCCACCAGCAATGAGGGGGGCCAATGGAACGAGCAGTACTTC.

The CDR3 sequence: CASRSGNEQFF. CDR3 DNA sequence: TGTGCCAGCCGGAGCGGGAATGAGCAGTTCTTC. V is TRBV27 and J is TRBJ2-1; tentatively, D is TRBD2 (6 bases). V gave up 8 bases and J gave up 7 bases, with 9 bases separating them. This CDR3 region has 11 residues. Germline values: CDR1 MNHEY, CDR2 SMNVEV (reference sequence).